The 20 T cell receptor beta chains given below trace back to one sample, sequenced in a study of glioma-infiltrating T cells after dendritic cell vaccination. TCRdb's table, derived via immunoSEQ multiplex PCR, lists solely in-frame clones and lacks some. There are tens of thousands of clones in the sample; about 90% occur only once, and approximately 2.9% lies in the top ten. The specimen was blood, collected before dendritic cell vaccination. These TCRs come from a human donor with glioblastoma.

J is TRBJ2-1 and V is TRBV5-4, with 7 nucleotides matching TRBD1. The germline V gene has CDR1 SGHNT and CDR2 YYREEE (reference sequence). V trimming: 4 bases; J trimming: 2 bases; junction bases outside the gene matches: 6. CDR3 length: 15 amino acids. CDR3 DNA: TGTGCCAGCAGCCTTGGACAGGCCGCCTACAATGAGCAGTTCTTC. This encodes CASSLGQAAYNEQFF.

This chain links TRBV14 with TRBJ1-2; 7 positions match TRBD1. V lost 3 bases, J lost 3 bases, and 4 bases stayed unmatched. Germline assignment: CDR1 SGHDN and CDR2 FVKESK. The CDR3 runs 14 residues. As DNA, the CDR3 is TGTGCCAGCAGCCAGCGGCAGGGGGACTATGGCTACACCTTC. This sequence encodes CASSQRQGDYGYTF.

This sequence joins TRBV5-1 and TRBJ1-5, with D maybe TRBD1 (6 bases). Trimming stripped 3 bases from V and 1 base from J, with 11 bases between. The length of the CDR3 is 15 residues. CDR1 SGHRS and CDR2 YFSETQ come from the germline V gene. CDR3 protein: CASSSTTGSNQPQHF. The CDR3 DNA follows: TGCGCCAGCAGCTCTACTACAGGGAGCAATCAGCCCCAGCATTTT.

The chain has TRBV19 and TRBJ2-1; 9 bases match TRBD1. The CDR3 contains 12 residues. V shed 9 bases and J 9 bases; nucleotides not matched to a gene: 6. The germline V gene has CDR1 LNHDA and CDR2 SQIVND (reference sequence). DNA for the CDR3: TGTGCCAGCAGGACAGGGGCTGGTGAGCAGTTCTTC. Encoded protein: CASRTGAGEQFF. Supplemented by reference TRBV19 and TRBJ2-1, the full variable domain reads DGGITQSPKYLFRKEGQNVTLSCEQNLNHDAMYWYRQDPGQGLRLIYYSQIVNDFQKGDIAEGYSVSREKKESFPLTVTSAQKNPTAFYLCASRTGAGEQFFGPGTRLTVL.

The CDR3 coding sequence is TGTGCCAGCAGCTTGGACGACAGTGTATACGAGCAGTACTTC. Its protein product is CASSLDDSVYEQYF. V usage is TRBV5-4 and J usage is TRBJ2-7; maybe TRBD1 (5 bases). Germline V lookup: CDR1 SGHNT, CDR2 YYREEE (reference sequence). The CDR3 runs 14 residues. Trimming took off 0 bases at V and 4 bases at J, with 11 bases between the two ends.

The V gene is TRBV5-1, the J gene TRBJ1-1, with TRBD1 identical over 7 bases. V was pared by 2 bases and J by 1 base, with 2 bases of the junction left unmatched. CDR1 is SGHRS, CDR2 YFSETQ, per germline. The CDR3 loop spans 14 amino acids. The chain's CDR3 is CASSLDRANTEAFF. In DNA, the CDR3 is TGCGCCAGCAGCTTAGACAGGGCGAACACTGAAGCTTTCTTT.

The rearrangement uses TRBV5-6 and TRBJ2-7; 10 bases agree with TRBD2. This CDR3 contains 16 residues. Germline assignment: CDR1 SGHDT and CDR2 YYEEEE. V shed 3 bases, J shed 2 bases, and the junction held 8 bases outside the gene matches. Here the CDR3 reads CASSSISGRSPYEQYF. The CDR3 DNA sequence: TGTGCCAGCAGCTCTATTAGCGGGAGGAGCCCCTACGAGCAGTACTTC. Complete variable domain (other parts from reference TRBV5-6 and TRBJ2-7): DAGVTQSPTHLIKTRGQQVTLRCSPKSGHDTVSWYQQALGQGPQFIFQYYEEEERQRGNFPDRFSGHQFPNYSSELNVNALLLGDSALYLCASSSISGRSPYEQYFGPGTRLTVT.

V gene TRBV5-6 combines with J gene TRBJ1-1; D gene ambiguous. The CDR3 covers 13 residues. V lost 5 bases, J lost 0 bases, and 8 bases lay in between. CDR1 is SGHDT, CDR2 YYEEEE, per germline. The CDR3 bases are TGTGCCAGCAGTTGGGCCCTGAACACTGAAGCTTTCTTT. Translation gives CASSWALNTEAFF.

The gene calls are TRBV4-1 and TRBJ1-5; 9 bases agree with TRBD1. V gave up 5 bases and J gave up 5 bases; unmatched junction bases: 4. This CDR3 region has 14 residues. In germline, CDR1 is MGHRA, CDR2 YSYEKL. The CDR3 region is CASSARDRDQPQHF. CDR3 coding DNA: TGCGCCAGCAGCGCCCGGGACAGGGATCAGCCCCAGCATTTT.

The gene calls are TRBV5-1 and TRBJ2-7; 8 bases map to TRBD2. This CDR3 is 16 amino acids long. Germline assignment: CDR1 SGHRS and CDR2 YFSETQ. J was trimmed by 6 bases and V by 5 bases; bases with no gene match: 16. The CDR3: CASRRGSGGGLLEQYF. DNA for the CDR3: TGCGCCAGCAGGCGGGGTTCCGGGGGGGGGCTTCTCGAGCAGTACTTC.

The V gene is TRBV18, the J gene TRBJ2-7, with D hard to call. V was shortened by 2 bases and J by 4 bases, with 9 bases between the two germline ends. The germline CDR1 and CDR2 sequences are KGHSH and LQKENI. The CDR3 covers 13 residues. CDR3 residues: CASSPSEDYEQYF. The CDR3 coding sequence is TGTGCCAGCTCACCATCTGAGGATTACGAGCAGTACTTC.

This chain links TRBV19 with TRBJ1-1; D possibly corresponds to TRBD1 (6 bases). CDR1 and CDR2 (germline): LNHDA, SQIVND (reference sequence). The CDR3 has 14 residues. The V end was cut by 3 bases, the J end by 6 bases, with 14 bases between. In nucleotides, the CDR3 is TGTGCCAGTAGTATGCTTCGGACAGCCTCTGAAGCTTTCTTT. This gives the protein CASSMLRTASEAFF.

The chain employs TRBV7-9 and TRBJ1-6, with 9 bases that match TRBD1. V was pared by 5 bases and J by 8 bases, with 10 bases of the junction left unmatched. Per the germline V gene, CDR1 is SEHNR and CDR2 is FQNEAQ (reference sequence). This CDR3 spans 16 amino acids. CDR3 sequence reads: CASSASGTGQYSPLHF. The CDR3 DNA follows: TGTGCCAGCAGCGCCTCCGGGACAGGGCAATATTCACCCCTCCACTTT.

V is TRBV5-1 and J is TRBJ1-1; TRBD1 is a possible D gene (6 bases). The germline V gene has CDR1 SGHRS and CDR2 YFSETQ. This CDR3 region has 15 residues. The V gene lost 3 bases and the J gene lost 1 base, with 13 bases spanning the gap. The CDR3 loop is CASSSGGTQNTEAFF. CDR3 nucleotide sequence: TGCGCCAGCAGCTCGGGAGGGACACAGAACACTGAAGCTTTCTTT. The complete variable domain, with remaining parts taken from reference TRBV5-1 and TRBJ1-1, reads KAGVTQTPRYLIKTRGQQVTLSCSPISGHRSVSWYQQTPGQGLQFLFEYFSETQRNKGNFPGRFSGRQFSNSRSEMNVSTLELGDSALYLCASSSGGTQNTEAFFGQGTRLTVV.

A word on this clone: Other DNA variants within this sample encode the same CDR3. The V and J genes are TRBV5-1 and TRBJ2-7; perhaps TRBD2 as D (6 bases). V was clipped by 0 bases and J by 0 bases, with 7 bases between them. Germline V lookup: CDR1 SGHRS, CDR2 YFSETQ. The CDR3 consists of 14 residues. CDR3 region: CASSLGGNSYEQYF. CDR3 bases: TGCGCCAGCAGCTTGGGCGGGAACTCCTACGAGCAGTACTTC.

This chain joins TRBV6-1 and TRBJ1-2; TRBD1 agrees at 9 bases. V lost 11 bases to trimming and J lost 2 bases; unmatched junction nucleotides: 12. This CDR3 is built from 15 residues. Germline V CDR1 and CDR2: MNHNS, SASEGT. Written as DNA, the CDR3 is TGTGCCGGCCTGGGGACAGGGAGGAGGAACTATGGCTACACCTTC. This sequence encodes CAGLGTGRRNYGYTF.

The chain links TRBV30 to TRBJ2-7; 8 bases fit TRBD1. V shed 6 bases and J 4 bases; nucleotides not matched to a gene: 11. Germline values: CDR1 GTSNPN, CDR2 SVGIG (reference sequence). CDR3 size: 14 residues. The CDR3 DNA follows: TGTGCCTGTCTGCGAAGGCAGGGGGCGTACGAGCAGTACTTC. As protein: CACLRRQGAYEQYF.

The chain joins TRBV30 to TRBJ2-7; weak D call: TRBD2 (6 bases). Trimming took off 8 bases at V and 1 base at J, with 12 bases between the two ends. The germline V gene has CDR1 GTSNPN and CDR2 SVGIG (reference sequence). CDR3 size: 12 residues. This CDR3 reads CARGGASYEQYF. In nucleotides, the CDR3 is TGTGCCCGCGGAGGGGCTTCCTACGAGCAGTACTTC.

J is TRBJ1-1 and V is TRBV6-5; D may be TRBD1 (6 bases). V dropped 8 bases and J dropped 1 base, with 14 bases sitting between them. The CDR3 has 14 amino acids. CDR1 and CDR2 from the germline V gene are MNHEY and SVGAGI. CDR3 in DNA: TGTGCCAGCCTCTCGGGACAACGGAACACTGAAGCTTTCTTT. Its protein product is CASLSGQRNTEAFF.

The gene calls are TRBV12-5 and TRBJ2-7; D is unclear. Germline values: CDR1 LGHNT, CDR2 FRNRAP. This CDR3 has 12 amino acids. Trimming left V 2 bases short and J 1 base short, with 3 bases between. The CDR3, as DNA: TGTGCTAGTGGTTTGTATTCCTACGAGCAGTACTTC. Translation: CASGLYSYEQYF.